The source of this T cell receptor beta chain is a study of T cells after posttransplantation cyclophosphamide. General study points: Later blood repertoires were often dominated by clones from the donor CD8+ memory compartment.

Treatment was busulfan-fludarabine conditioning, a marrow graft, and cyclophosphamide on days +3 and +4. This CDR3 spans 15 amino acids. V shed 1 base and J shed 8 bases, with 14 bases lying between them. CDR1 and CDR2 (germline): KGHSH, LQKENI. This clone occurred many times. No antigen is known for it. Libraries were prepared by immunoSEQ multiplex PCR; TCRdb keeps only in-frame clonotypes and omits some of them. Recorded here are 6,000 to 8,000 clones, none singletons. The clonotype was recovered from a male patient between 25 and 39 years old who received an allogeneic stem cell transplant from an unrelated donor, was CMV-positive, and had acute and chronic GVHD. Some T cells may trace back to the graft donor. J is TRBJ1-4 and V is TRBV18; D possibly corresponds to TRBD1 (5 bases). The sequences come from PBMCs, collected after an allogeneic stem cell transplant with post-transplant cyclophosphamide. The CDR3 coding sequence is TGTGCCAGCTCACCACTCCCCACCCCAGGGGAAAAACTGTTTTTT. Its protein is CASSPLPTPGEKLFF.